The clone carrying this TCR beta chain has more than one count but fewer than ten. Clones were sequenced by immunoSEQ multiplex PCR, and TCRdb holds only the in-frame ones, with some missing. The data show 35,000 to 45,000 clones, with about 88% seen just once and approximately 12% held by the top ten. The source of the sample is a study of blood T cell repertoires in COVID-19. This CDR3 contains 14 residues. V shed 2 bases and J shed 5 bases, with 12 bases lying between them. The V gene is TRBV6-7, the J gene TRBJ2-5; no clear D gene. TRBV6-7 is classed as an ORF, of uncertain function. Sequenced: peripheral blood. This receptor was identified in a man aged 60-69 years with active COVID-19. CDR3 sequence: CASSYPRASETQYF. The CDR3 DNA follows: TGTGCCAGCAGTTACCCCAGAGCGAGTGAGACCCAGTACTTC.